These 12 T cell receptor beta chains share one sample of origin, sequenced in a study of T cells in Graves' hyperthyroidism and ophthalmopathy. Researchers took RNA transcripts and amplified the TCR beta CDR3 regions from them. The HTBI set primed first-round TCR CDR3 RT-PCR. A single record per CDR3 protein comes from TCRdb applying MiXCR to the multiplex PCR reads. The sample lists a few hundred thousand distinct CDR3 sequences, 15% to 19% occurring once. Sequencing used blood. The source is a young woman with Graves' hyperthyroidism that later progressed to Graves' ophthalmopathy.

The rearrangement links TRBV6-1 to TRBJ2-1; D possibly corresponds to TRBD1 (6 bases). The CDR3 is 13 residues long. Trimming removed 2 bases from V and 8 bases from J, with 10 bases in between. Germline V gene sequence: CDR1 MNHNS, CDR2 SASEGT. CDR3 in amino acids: CASSETRGYEQFF. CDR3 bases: TGTGCCAGCAGTGAAACTAGGGGGTATGAGCAGTTCTTC.

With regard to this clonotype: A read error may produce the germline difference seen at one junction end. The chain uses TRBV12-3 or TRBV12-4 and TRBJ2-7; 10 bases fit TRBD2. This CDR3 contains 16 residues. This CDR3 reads CVSSFPSGGVSYEQYF. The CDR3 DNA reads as TGTGTCAGCAGCTTCCCTAGCGGGGGCGTCTCCTACGAGCAGTACTTC.

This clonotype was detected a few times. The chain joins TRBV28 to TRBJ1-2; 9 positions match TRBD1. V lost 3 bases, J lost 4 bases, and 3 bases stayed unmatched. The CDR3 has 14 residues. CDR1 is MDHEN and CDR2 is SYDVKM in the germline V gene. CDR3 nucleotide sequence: TGTGCCAGCAGTTTCGAACAGGGGGCCTATGGCTACACCTTC. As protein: CASSFEQGAYGYTF.

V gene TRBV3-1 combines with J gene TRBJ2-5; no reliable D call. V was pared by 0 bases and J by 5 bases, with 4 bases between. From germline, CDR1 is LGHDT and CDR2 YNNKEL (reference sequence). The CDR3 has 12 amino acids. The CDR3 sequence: CASSQESETQYF. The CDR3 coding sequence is TGTGCCAGCAGCCAAGAATCGGAGACCCAGTACTTC.

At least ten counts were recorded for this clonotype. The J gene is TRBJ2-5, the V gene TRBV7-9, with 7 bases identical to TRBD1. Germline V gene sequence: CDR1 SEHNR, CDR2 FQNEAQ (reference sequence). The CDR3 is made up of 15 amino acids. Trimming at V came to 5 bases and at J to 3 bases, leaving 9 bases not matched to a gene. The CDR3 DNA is TGTGCCAGCAGCCATCCCATAGGACAGGAAGAGACCCAGTACTTC. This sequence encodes CASSHPIGQEETQYF.

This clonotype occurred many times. The CDR3: CASSLGVGSYEQYF. CDR3 bases: TGTGCCAGCAGCTTGGGTGTTGGGTCCTACGAGCAGTACTTC. This chain connects TRBV5-8 to TRBJ2-7; D gene ambiguous. This CDR3 comprises 14 residues. Germline V gene lookup returns CDR1 SGHTS and CDR2 YDEGEE. Trimming took off 0 bases at V and 1 base at J, with 8 bases between the two ends.

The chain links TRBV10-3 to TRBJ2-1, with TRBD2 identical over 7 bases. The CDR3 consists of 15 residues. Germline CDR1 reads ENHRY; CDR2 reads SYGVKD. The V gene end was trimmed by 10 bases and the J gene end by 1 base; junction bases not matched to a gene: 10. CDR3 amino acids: CATQGTTKSYNEQFF. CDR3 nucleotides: TGTGCCACCCAAGGGACTACTAAATCCTACAATGAGCAGTTCTTC.

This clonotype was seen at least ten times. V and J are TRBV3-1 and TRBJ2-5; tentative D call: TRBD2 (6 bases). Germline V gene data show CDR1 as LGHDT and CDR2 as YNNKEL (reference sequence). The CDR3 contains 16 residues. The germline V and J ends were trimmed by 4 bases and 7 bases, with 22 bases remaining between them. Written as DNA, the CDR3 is TGTGCCAGCAGCCCTCCCGGGACTCGGAATCGGGCGACCCAGTACTTC. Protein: CASSPPGTRNRATQYF.

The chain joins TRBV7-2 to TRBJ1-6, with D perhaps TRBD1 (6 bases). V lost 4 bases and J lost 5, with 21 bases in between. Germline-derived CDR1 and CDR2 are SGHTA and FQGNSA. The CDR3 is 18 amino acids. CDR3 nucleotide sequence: TGTGCCAGCAGCTGGGGTATGGGGGCCGGAGTCGATAATTCACCCCTCCACTTT. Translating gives CASSWGMGAGVDNSPLHF.

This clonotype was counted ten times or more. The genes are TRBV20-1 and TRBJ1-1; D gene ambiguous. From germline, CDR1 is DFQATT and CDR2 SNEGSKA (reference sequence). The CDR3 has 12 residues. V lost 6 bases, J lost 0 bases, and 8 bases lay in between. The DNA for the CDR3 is TGCAGTGCCGCAGTGGTGAACACTGAAGCTTTCTTT. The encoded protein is CSAAVVNTEAFF.

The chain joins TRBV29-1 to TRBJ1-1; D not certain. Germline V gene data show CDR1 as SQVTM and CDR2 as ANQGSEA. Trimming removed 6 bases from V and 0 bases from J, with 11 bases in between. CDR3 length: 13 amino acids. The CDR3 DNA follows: TGCAGCGTCGCCGACGGGTTGAACACTGAAGCTTTCTTT. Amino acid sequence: CSVADGLNTEAFF.

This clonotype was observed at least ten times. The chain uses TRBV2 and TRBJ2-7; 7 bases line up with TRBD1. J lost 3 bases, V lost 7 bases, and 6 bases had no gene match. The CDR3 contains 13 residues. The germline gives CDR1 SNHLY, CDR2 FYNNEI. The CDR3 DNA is TGTGCCAGCAAACGACAGGGTATCTACGAGCAGTACTTC. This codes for CASKRQGIYEQYF.